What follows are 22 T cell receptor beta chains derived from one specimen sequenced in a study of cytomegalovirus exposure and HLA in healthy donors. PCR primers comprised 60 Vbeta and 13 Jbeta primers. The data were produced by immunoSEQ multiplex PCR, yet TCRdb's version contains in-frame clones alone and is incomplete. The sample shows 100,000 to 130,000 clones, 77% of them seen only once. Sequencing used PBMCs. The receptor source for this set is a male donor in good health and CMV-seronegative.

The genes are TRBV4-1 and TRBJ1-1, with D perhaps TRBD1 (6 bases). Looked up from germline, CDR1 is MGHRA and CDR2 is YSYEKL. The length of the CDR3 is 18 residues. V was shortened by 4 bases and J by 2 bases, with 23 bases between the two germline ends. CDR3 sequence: CASSPHGSGATSNTEAFF. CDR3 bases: TGCGCCAGCAGCCCCCATGGCTCAGGGGCGACCTCAAACACTGAAGCTTTCTTT.

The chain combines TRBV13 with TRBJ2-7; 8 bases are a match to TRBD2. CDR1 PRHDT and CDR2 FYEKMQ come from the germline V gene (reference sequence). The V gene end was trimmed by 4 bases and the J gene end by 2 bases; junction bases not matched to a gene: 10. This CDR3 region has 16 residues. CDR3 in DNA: TGTGCCAGCAGCTCGCGGGAAGCGGGAGACCCCTACGAGCAGTACTTC. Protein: CASSSREAGDPYEQYF.

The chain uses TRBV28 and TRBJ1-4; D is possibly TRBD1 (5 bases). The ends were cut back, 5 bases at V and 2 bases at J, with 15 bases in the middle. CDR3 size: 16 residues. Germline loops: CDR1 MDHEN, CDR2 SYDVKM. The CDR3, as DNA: TGTGCCAGCAGTCGCAGGGATGTGGGGACTAATGAAAAACTGTTTTTT. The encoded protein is CASSRRDVGTNEKLFF.

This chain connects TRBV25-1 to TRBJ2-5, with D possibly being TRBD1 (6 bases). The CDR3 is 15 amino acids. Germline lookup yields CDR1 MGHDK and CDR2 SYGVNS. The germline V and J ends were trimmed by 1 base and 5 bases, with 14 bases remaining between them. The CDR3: CASSEFRGGLETQYF. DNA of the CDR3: TGTGCCAGCAGTGAATTCCGTGGGGGCTTGGAGACCCAGTACTTC. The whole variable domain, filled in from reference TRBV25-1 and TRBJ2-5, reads EADIYQTPRYLVIGTGKKITLECSQTMGHDKMYWYQQDPGMELHLIHYSYGVNSTEKGDLSSESTVSRIRTEHFPLTLESARPSHTSQYLCASSEFRGGLETQYFGPGTRLLVL.

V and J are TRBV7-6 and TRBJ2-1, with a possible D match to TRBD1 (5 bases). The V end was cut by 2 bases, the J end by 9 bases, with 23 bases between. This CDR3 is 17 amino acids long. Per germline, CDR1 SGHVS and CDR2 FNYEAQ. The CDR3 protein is CASSLTPILGETGEQFF. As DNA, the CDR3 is TGTGCCAGCAGCTTAACCCCGATCTTAGGGGAAACGGGTGAGCAGTTCTTC.

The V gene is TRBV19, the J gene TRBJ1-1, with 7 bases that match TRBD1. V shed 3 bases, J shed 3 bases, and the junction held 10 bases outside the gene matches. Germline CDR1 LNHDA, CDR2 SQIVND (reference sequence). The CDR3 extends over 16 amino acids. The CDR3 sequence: CASSILPTGAYTEAFF. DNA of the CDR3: TGTGCCAGTAGTATCCTACCCACAGGGGCGTACACTGAAGCTTTCTTT.

The CDR3 sequence is CASSRGTAYGYTF. In nucleotides, the CDR3 is TGTGCCAGCAGTCGGGGGACGGCTTATGGCTACACCTTC. The V and J genes are TRBV27 and TRBJ1-2; the D gene is possibly TRBD1 (5 bases). Looked up from germline, CDR1 is MNHEY and CDR2 is SMNVEV (reference sequence). Trimming took off 5 bases at V and 5 bases at J, with 12 bases between the two ends. The CDR3 runs to 13 residues.

CDR3 DNA: TGTGCCAGCAGATGGGCGGGACAGGGCTCCTACGAGCAGTACTTC. It codes for CASRWAGQGSYEQYF. J is TRBJ2-7 and V is TRBV6-5; 9 bases line up with TRBD1. The CDR3 length is 15 residues. CDR1 and CDR2 from the germline V gene are MNHEY and SVGAGI. V dropped 6 bases and J dropped 0; count of bases not matched to a gene: 6.

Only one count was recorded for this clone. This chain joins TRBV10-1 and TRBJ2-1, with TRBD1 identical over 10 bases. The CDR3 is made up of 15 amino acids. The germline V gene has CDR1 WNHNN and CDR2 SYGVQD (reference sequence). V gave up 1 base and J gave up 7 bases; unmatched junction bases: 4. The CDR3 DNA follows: TGCGCCAGCAGTGAGTGGACAGGGGGGAAGAATGAGCAGTTCTTC. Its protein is CASSEWTGGKNEQFF.

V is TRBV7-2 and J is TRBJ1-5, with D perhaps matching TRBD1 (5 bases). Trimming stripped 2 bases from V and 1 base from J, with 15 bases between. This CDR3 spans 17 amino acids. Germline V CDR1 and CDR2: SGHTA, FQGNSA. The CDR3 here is CASSLRRWGDSNQPQHF. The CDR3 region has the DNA TGTGCCAGCAGCTTAAGGAGGTGGGGGGACAGCAATCAGCCCCAGCATTTT.

CDR3 sequence reads: CASSVVGGTEAFF. DNA for the CDR3: TGTGCCAGCAGTGTTGTCGGGGGCACTGAAGCTTTCTTT. The chain carries TRBV2 and TRBJ1-1, with D maybe TRBD1 (5 bases). Trimming left V 4 bases short and J 4 bases short, with 10 bases between. This CDR3 has 13 amino acids. CDR1 SNHLY and CDR2 FYNNEI come from the germline V gene.

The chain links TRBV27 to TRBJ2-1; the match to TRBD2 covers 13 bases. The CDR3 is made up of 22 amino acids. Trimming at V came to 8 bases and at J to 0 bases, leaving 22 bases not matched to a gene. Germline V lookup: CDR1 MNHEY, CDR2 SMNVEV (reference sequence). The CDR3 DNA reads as TGTGCCAGCGTCTCCCGCCCACCGGGACTAGCGGGACTGGGGAGCTCCTACAATGAGCAGTTCTTC. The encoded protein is CASVSRPPGLAGLGSSYNEQFF.

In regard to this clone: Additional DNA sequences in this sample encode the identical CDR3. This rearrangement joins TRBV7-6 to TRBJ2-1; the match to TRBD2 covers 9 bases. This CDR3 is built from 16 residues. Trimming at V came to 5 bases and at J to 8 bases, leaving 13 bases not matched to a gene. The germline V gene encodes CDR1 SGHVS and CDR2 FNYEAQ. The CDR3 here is CASSPAAGGPVDEQFF. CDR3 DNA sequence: TGTGCCAGCAGCCCCGCAGCGGGAGGTCCGGTCGATGAGCAGTTCTTC.

CDR3 residues: CASSFQQGPETQYF. The CDR3 coding sequence is TGTGCCAGCAGTTTCCAACAGGGGCCAGAGACCCAGTACTTC. V is TRBV7-7 and J is TRBJ2-5, with TRBD1 identical over 7 bases. The J segment lost 4 bases and the V segment lost 6 bases, leaving 8 bases of the junction unmatched. Germline V lookup: CDR1 SSHAT, CDR2 FNYEAQ (reference sequence). There are 14 residues in the CDR3. The full variable domain, in which reference TRBV7-7 and TRBJ2-5 provide the parts outside the CDR3, is GAGVSQSPRYKVTKRGQDVTLRCDPISSHATLYWYQQALGQGPEFLTYFNYEAQPDKSGLPSDRFSAERPEGSISTLTIQRTEQRDSAMYRCASSFQQGPETQYFGPGTRLLVL.

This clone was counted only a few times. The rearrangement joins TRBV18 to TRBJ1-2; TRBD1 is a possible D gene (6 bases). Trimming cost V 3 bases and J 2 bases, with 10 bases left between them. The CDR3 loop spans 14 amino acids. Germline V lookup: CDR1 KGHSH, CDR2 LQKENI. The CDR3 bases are TGTGCCAGCTCACCGGACAGTCGGAACTATGGCTACACCTTC. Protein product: CASSPDSRNYGYTF. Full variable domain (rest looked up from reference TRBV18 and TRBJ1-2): NAGVMQNPRHLVRRRGQEARLRCSPMKGHSHVYWYRQLPEEGLKFMVYLQKENIIDESGMPKERFSAEFPKEGPSILRIQQVVRGDSAAYFCASSPDSRNYGYTFGSGTRLTVV.

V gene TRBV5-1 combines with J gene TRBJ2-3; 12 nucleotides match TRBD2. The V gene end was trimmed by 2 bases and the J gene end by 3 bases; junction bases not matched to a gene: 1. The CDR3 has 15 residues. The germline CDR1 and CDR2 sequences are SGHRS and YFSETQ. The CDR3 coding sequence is TGCGCCAGCAGCTTTACTAGCGGGAGGACAGATACGCAGTATTTT. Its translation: CASSFTSGRTDTQYF.

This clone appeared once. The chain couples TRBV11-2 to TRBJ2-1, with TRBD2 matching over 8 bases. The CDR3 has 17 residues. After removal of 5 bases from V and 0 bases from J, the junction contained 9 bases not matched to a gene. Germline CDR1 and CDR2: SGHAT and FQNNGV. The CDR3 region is CASSPQGSGSSYNEQFF. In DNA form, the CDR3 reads TGTGCCAGCAGCCCCCAGGGGAGCGGGAGCTCCTACAATGAGCAGTTCTTC.

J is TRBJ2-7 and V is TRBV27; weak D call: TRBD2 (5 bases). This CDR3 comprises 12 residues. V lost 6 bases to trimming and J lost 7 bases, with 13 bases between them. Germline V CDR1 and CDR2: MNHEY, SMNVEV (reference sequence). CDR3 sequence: CASRLPRGEQYF. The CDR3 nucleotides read TGTGCCAGCAGACTCCCACGGGGTGAGCAGTACTTC.

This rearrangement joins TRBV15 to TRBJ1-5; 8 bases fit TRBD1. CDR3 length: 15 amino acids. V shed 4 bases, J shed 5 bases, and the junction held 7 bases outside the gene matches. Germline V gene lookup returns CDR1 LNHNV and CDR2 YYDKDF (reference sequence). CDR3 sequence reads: CATSIQDRGDQPQHF. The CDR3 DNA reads TGTGCCACCAGCATCCAAGACAGGGGCGATCAGCCCCAGCATTTT.

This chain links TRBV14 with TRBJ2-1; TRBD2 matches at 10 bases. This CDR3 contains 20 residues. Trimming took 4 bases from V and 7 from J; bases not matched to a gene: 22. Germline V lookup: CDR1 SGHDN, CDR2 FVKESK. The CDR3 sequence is CASSPLAGGTLQVIMNEQFF. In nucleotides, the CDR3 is TGTGCCAGCAGCCCATTAGCGGGAGGAACCTTACAAGTAATCATGAATGAGCAGTTCTTC.

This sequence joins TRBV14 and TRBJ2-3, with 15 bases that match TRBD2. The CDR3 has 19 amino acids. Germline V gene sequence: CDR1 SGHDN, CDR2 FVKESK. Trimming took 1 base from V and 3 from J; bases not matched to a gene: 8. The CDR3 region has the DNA TGTGCCAGCAGCCAAGGAGGGGGACTAGCGGGAGGCCGGACAGATACGCAGTATTTT. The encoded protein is CASSQGGGLAGGRTDTQYF.

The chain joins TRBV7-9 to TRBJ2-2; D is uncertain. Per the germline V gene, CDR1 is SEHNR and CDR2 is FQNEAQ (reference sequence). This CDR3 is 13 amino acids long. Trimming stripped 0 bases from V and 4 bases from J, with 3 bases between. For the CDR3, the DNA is TGTGCCAGCAGCTTAGCTATCACCGGGGAGCTGTTTTTT. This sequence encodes CASSLAITGELFF.